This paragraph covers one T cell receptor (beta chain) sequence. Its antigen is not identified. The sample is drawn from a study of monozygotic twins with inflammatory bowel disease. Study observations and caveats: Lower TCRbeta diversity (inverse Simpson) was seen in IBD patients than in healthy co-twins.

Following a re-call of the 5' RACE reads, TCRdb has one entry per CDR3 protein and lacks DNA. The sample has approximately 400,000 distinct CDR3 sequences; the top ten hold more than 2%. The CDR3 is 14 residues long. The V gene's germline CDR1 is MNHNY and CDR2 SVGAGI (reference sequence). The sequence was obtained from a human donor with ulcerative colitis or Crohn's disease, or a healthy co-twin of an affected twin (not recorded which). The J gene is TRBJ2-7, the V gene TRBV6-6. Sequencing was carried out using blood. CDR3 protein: CASSFTDGPYEQYF.